This TCR beta chain was captured by sequencing in a study of cytomegalovirus exposure and HLA in healthy donors. The study drew the donors from its roughly 120-subject validation cohort, separate from the roughly 670-subject first cohort. Regarding this clone: Its antigen remains unidentified.

Study-wide findings and caveats: The classifier was said to identify cytomegalovirus status with high specificity and sensitivity. Rarity characterized most TCR sequences, yet some public TCRs appeared in many donors. Overall, about 160 TCR beta chains were annotated as cytomegalovirus-associated.

Here immunoSEQ multiplex PCR was the method, and the copy in TCRdb shows in-frame clones only, minus some. Among roughly 70,000 clones listed, around 94% were seen once. Germline values: CDR1 MNHEY, CDR2 SMNVEV (reference sequence). Losses at the gene ends were 7 bases for V and 0 bases for J; bases not matched to a gene: 8. The CDR3 totals 15 residues. The chain recombines TRBV27 with TRBJ2-7; 8 bases agree with TRBD2. The receptor was derived from a man aged 18 to 29 in good health and CMV-seropositive. Sequenced: PBMCs. CDR3 in amino acids: CASILSGGLSYEQYF. The CDR3 DNA follows: TGTGCCAGCATCCTAAGCGGGGGCCTCTCCTACGAGCAGTACTTC.